One TCR beta chain is described in this entry. No antigen is known for it. Method: immunoSEQ multiplex PCR; TCRdb's copy keeps in-frame clones and lacks some. The sample records more than 80,000 clones, about 93% being singletons. The data are from a study of T cell responses to AZD1222 COVID-19 vaccine. Study-level points and caveats: Clonal diversity was possibly underestimated, and the donors were mostly white British, with more females. Spike as a whole was targeted by vaccine-associated CD4 TCRs, dominant at 160-218 and 743-854.

Sequenced material: peripheral blood, taken 28 days after the second AZD1222 dose. The TCR was taken from an adult who received the AZD1222 COVID-19 vaccine.

The DNA of the CDR3 is TGTGCCAGCAGCTTGGGACTAGCGGGGGGCGCGGCCGGGGAGCTGTTTTTT. It specifies CASSLGLAGGAAGELFF. The chain is built from TRBV7-2 and TRBJ2-2; 15 nucleotides agree with TRBD2. This CDR3 comprises 17 residues. Unmatched junction bases numbered 5, after V lost 3 bases and J lost 6 bases. From germline, CDR1 is SGHTA and CDR2 FQGNSA.